These 23 T cell receptor beta chains were all obtained from the same sample, sequenced in a study of radiotherapy plus CTLA-4 blockade in lung cancer (dated by TCRdb to the late 2010s). The method was the immunoSEQ multiplex PCR assay. TCRdb limited this immuneACCESS table to in-frame rearrangements with V and J called. A share of clones is missing; checked studies link under half to unresolved V genes, and the rest is unexplained. The sample table lists roughly 15,000 clones, 65% to 75% of them with a count of one. The ten largest clones represent roughly 50% of the sample. The material was peripheral blood, obtained from a patient treated with radiotherapy plus ipilimumab. Receptors were obtained from a human donor with non-small cell lung cancer whose response to radiotherapy plus ipilimumab could not be evaluated.

This clone was detected only once. The rearrangement links TRBV29-1 to TRBJ1-2; D might be TRBD1 (6 bases). V was shortened by 1 base and J by 4 bases, with 7 bases between the two germline ends. Germline CDR1 reads SQVTM; CDR2 reads ANQGSEA. This CDR3 has 12 residues. CDR3 in DNA: TGCAGCGTTGAAGGCAGGGGCTATGGCTACACCTTC. Its protein is CSVEGRGYGYTF.

This clone was counted once. The rearrangement links TRBV18 to TRBJ1-1; no reliable D call. The CDR3 runs to 12 residues. Between the trimmed V and J ends, which lost 5 bases and 1 base, there was a span of 5 bases. Germline values: CDR1 KGHSH, CDR2 LQKENI. CDR3 sequence reads: CASSRENTEAFF. CDR3 DNA sequence: TGTGCCAGCTCAAGAGAGAACACTGAAGCTTTCTTT.

J is TRBJ2-2 and V is TRBV18; D gene uncertain. Germline V lookup: CDR1 KGHSH, CDR2 LQKENI. Trimming took off 0 bases at V and 1 base at J, with 6 bases between the two ends. This CDR3 is 15 amino acids long. The CDR3 region has the DNA TGTGCCAGCTCACCACCCTATATGAACACCGGGGAGCTGTTTTTT. Translating gives CASSPPYMNTGELFF.

The chain links TRBV12-2 to TRBJ1-4; the table gives TRBD1 as D, unverified against the DNA. TRBV12-2 is given as a pseudogene. The CDR3 loop spans 14 amino acids. CDR3 in DNA: TGTGCAAAAAGTGGGCCAGTCTCCCGGGAAAAACTGTTTTTT. Translating it yields CAKSGPVSREKLFF.

The chain employs TRBV7-8 and TRBJ2-7; 9 positions agree with TRBD1. CDR1 and CDR2 from the germline V gene are SGHVS and FQNEAQ. The CDR3 length is 14 residues. Germline trimming cut 5 bases from V and 7 bases from J; bases unmatched to any gene: 9. The CDR3 here is CASSPRDRVSEQYV. CDR3 in DNA: TGTGCCAGCAGCCCCCGGGACAGGGTTTCGGAGCAGTACGTC.

This sequence joins TRBV13 and TRBJ2-3, with D perhaps matching TRBD1 (5 bases). Germline CDR1 reads PRHDT; CDR2 reads FYEKMQ (reference sequence). The CDR3 is 16 residues long. Trimming removed 0 bases at V and 2 bases at J, with 12 bases between. CDR3 nucleotides: TGTGCCAGCAGCTTAGGGGCAGGGTCATTCACAGATACGCAGTATTTT. It codes for CASSLGAGSFTDTQYF.

This clone was observed a few times. Here the CDR3 DNA reads TGTGCCAGCAGCTTAACAAGGGGTACCGGGGAGCTGTTTTTT. It specifies CASSLTRGTGELFF. V usage is TRBV7-2 and J usage is TRBJ2-2, with D perhaps TRBD1 (5 bases). Germline CDR1 is SGHTA and CDR2 is FQGNSA. The CDR3 is 14 amino acids. V gave up 2 bases and J gave up 5 bases, with 9 bases separating them.

J is TRBJ2-7 and V is TRBV27, with no clear D. CDR1 and CDR2 (germline): MNHEY, SMNVEV (reference sequence). This CDR3 has 13 residues. Trimming removed 2 bases at V and 3 bases at J, with 8 bases between. The CDR3 nucleotides read TGTGCCAGCAGTTTAGGGCCGGACTACGAGCAGTACGTC. Its protein is CASSLGPDYEQYV.

This chain connects TRBV6-6 to TRBJ1-5; 8 nucleotides match TRBD1. V trimming: 10 bases; J trimming: 3 bases; junction bases outside the gene matches: 5. Germline V gene sequence: CDR1 MNHNY, CDR2 SVGAGI (reference sequence). This CDR3 spans 13 amino acids. CDR3 bases: TGTGCCACCCAACAGGGGGTCAATCAGCCCCAGCATTTT. Protein sequence: CATQQGVNQPQHF.

In the case of this clone: No conserved phenylalanine or tryptophan is present at the end of the CDR3, so a read error is the likely explanation. The DNA is left out, because the CDR3 cannot be placed on it with certainty; the CDR3 is given as TCRdb lists it. V usage is TRBV25-1 and J usage is TRBJ2-7; the table calls TRBD2, which could not be checked here. The CDR3 adds up to 10 amino acids, both ends counted. CDR1 MGHDK and CDR2 SYGVNS come from the germline V gene. The chain's CDR3 is CASSAPLGGR.

This clone was detected only a few times. The rearrangement joins TRBV9 to TRBJ1-3, with 10 bases aligning to TRBD1. Germline trimming cut 1 base from V and 4 bases from J; bases unmatched to any gene: 11. The CDR3 totals 18 residues. The germline V gene encodes CDR1 SGDLS and CDR2 YYNGEE. The CDR3 DNA reads TGTGCCAGCAGCGTACGCCTGGGGACAGGGGCTCCCGGAAACACCATATATTTT. Protein product: CASSVRLGTGAPGNTIYF.

J is TRBJ2-2 and V is TRBV7-2; 7 positions match TRBD1. V gave up 7 bases and J gave up 7 bases; unmatched junction bases: 12. CDR1 and CDR2 (germline): SGHTA, FQGNSA. The length of the CDR3 is 15 residues. As DNA, the CDR3 is TGTGCCAGCAACCACCTCGACAGGGATAGCGGGGAGCTGTTTTTT. This encodes CASNHLDRDSGELFF.

This clone was detected only a few times. This chain links TRBV19 with TRBJ2-7, with TRBD2 as a possible D gene (7 bases). Germline lookup yields CDR1 LNHDA and CDR2 SQIVND (reference sequence). The CDR3 contains 15 residues. Trimming removed 3 bases from V and 2 bases from J, with 14 bases in between. CDR3 in DNA: TGTGCCAGTAGTATCCGAGGGGGGGTAGCCTACGAGCAGTACTTC. This gives the protein CASSIRGGVAYEQYF. Drawing the rest from reference TRBV19 and TRBJ2-7, the complete variable domain is DGGITQSPKYLFRKEGQNVTLSCEQNLNHDAMYWYRQDPGQGLRLIYYSQIVNDFQKGDIAEGYSVSREKKESFPLTVTSAQKNPTAFYLCASSIRGGVAYEQYFGPGTRLTVT.

The chain combines TRBV29-1 with TRBJ2-3, with 12 bases aligning to TRBD2. CDR1 is SQVTM, CDR2 ANQGSEA, per germline. Losses at the gene ends were 1 base for V and 3 bases for J; bases not matched to a gene: 20. This CDR3 is 21 amino acids long. The CDR3 DNA sequence: TGCAGCGTTGAAGGTCGTTTTTCTAGCGGGGGGGGCTCGATGAGTACAGATACGCAGTATTTT. It translates to CSVEGRFSSGGGSMSTDTQYF.

The V gene is TRBV7-9, the J gene TRBJ2-5; TRBD2 matches at 15 bases. In germline, CDR1 is SEHNR, CDR2 FQNEAQ (reference sequence). The CDR3 contains 17 residues. Trimming took 4 bases from V and 6 from J; bases not matched to a gene: 9. As DNA, the CDR3 is TGTGCCAGCAGCTCCTGGACTAGCGGGGGGGCAGGAAAGACCCAGTACTTC. Its translation: CASSSWTSGGAGKTQYF.

This rearrangement joins TRBV6-5 to TRBJ1-2; D is ambiguous. This CDR3 is 16 amino acids long. Germline CDR1 is MNHEY and CDR2 is SVGAGI. Trimming left V 4 bases short and J 4 bases short, with 19 bases between. CDR3 sequence (DNA): TGTGCCAGCAGTTCACCGACCGGCGGACTGCGCTATGGCTACACCTTC. As protein: CASSSPTGGLRYGYTF.

This clone was picked up a small number of times. The chain links TRBV15 to TRBJ2-5; 7 bases agree with TRBD1. CDR3 length: 15 amino acids. V lost 4 bases, J lost 2 bases, and 7 bases stayed unmatched. Germline V lookup: CDR1 LNHNV, CDR2 YYDKDF (reference sequence). This CDR3 is CATSIERGPQETQYF. CDR3 sequence (DNA): TGTGCCACCAGCATCGAAAGGGGGCCACAAGAGACCCAGTACTTC.

This chain uses TRBV9 with TRBJ1-1; 7 nucleotides line up with TRBD1. The ends lost 0 bases at V and 4 bases at J; junction bases unmatched: 6. Germline V CDR1 and CDR2: SGDLS, YYNGEE. The CDR3 loop spans 15 amino acids. This chain's CDR3 is CASSVGTGLSTEAFF. Here the CDR3 DNA reads TGTGCCAGCAGCGTAGGGACAGGTTTGAGCACTGAAGCTTTCTTT.

The chain has TRBV6-6 and TRBJ2-5, with no clear D. The CDR3 is 13 amino acids. V lost 11 bases to trimming and J lost 2 bases, with 15 bases between them. Looked up from germline, CDR1 is MNHNY and CDR2 is SVGAGI (reference sequence). In DNA, the CDR3 is TGTGCCCCCGTTGGCAGGCAGCAAGAGACCCAGTACTTC. It codes for CAPVGRQQETQYF.

The V and J genes are TRBV10-3 and TRBJ1-2; 8 bases align to TRBD1. The length of the CDR3 is 13 residues. CDR1 is ENHRY and CDR2 is SYGVKD in the germline V gene. V shed 10 bases, J shed 6 bases, and the junction held 10 bases outside the gene matches. DNA of the CDR3: TGTGCCACCGCGGGACAGGATGGAGATGGCTACACCTTC. Protein: CATAGQDGDGYTF.

This chain links TRBV27 with TRBJ2-5; 10 bases line up with TRBD1. The assigned J gene may be wrong: the sequence end matches TRBJ2-7 better. Germline assignment: CDR1 MNHEY and CDR2 SMNVEV (reference sequence). This CDR3 is 14 amino acids long. The CDR3 loop reads CASSSGTGEDEQYF. CDR3 nucleotides: TGTGCCAGCAGTTCGGGGACAGGGGAGGACGAGCAGTACTTC.

The chain joins TRBV11-2 to TRBJ2-7; weak D call: TRBD2 (6 bases). V shed 5 bases and J shed 2 bases, with 10 bases lying between them. The germline CDR1 and CDR2 sequences are SGHAT and FQNNGV. The CDR3 covers 13 residues. CDR3 region: CASSLGGPYEQYV. The CDR3 nucleotides are TGTGCCAGCAGCCTGGGGGGTCCCTACGAGCAGTACGTC.

The chain is built from TRBV10-1 and TRBJ1-1; TRBD1 is a possible D gene (6 bases). CDR3 length equals 13 residues. Germline V lookup: CDR1 WNHNN, CDR2 SYGVQD (reference sequence). Trimming removed 6 bases at V and 5 bases at J, with 13 bases between. The CDR3 sequence is CASSQQGLTEAFF. The CDR3, as DNA: TGCGCCAGCAGCCAGCAGGGGTTGACTGAAGCTTTCTTT.